Detailed here is one TCR beta chain. This clonotype occurred a few times. Which antigen it targets is not known. Per-base qualities were not stored, and no clone one base away is much larger. The study was a case-control design nested within a healthcare worker cohort in London, UK, with weekly nasopharyngeal swab PCR tests and blood sampling. Healthcare workers were recruited between 23 and 31 March 2020, during the week of the UK lockdown, and were followed weekly for up to roughly 16 weeks. This sample is drawn from a study of early T cells in non-severe SARS-CoV-2 infection (dated by TCRdb to 2020 to 2023). With respect to the entire study: TCR sequencing used bulk RNA from unsorted whole blood, so alpha and beta chains could not be paired. Broad study findings and their caveats: VDJdb matching was skewed toward anti-spike CD8 responses, so virus-specific expansions were likely underestimated and private and CD4 specificities were missed.

Inclusive of the bounding cysteine and phenylalanine, the CDR3 is 15 residues long. Only CDR3 DNA remains: 45 bases, in frame from the first base. V lost 0 bases and J lost 4 bases; the stretch between them is 7 bases long. Reading the germline V gene gives CDR1 LGHNA and CDR2 YSLEER. The method was 5' RACE. The sample was run on a NextSeq 500. In the TCR library protocol, unique molecular identifiers were attached to individual cDNA molecules to correct for PCR bias and sequencing error. Both TCR alpha and beta chains were sequenced, and tight co-correlation was observed between alpha and beta sequence abundances in each sample. The study's processing was this. Decombinator V4 was used to perform V gene, J gene and CDR3 annotation of TCR sequences. Expanded TCRs were defined as changing significantly between any two time points under a Poisson model with p below 0.0001. TCR abundances were normalised to the total number of TCRs sequenced per sample and expressed as counts per million. MAIT TCRs were defined by TRAV1-2 paired with TRAJ12, TRAJ20 or TRAJ33, and iNKT TCRs by TRAV10 paired with TRAJ18. VDJdb, accessed 1 November 2021, was searched for CMV, EBV and SARS-CoV-2 annotated TCRs, excluding TCRs annotated for multiple antigens. The raw public data were reprocessed by TCRdb itself: fastp quality trimming at Q25, MiXCR clonotype calling, in-frame beta chains only. Each entry is one CDR3 protein sequence, shown with its most common DNA and genes. TCRdb's processing, not the authors', yielded these V and J calls. The sample contains 30,000 or so distinct CDR3 sequences, around 5% of them found a single time. Together, the top ten hold 5.5% to 7% of the sample.

The rearranged segments are TRBV4-3 and TRBJ2-6, with an unclear D gene assignment. The source is an adult who was a healthcare worker with PCR-confirmed SARS-CoV-2 infection or an uninfected control (not recorded which). The material sequenced was whole blood. The CDR3 protein is CASSQDRSGANVLTF. The nucleotide sequence is given as TGCGCCAGCAGCCAAGACCGATCGGGGGCCAACGTCCTGACTTTC.